This entry concerns a single TCR beta chain. No antigen is known for it. The sample comes from a study of shared clonotypes between healthy human individuals. Across the whole study: In total, the donors were a couple of women and a few men aged 18 to 49. Regarding the study as a whole: Among donors, sharing of clonotypes was expected to be affected by sequencing depth.

Genomic DNA (from each subset) was split evenly across several immunoSEQ plates. TCRdb's copy holds only in-frame clones and misses some; the assay was immunoSEQ multiplex PCR. The data contain just over 2,000,000 clones, about 94% of them singletons. Terminally differentiated effector memory CD45RA+ cells were excluded from the naive CD8 cells, which were CD45RO-negative and positively selected for CCR7. Free of recent acute infections or vaccinations, the donors were healthy HIV-negative adults. The receptor was derived from a man between 18 and 35 years old in good health. Material: naive CD8+ T cells sorted from blood.

DNA for the CDR3: TGTGCCAGCAGCTTAGAGGGACAGTTCACAGATACGCAGTATTTT. This sequence encodes CASSLEGQFTDTQYF. The chain has TRBV11-2 and TRBJ2-3; 7 nucleotides line up with TRBD1. CDR1 and CDR2 (germline): SGHAT, FQNNGV. CDR3 length: 15 residues. With 0 bases clipped from V and 2 bases from J, the junction kept 2 bases outside the gene matches.